This T cell receptor (beta chain) was observed in a study of blood T cell repertoires in COVID-19. Germline V gene sequence: CDR1 MRHNA, CDR2 SNTAGT. This CDR3 is 15 amino acids long. The V end was cut by 6 bases, the J end by 0 bases, with 12 bases between. Only in-frame clones appear in the TCRdb table, and some are missing; sequencing was by immunoSEQ multiplex PCR. The data hold about 270,000 clones, with more than 75% observed a single time. Sequenced material: peripheral blood. The sequence derives from a woman older than 75 with COVID-19, enrolled during active disease. The chain links TRBV6-4 to TRBJ1-3, with D possibly TRBD1 on 5 matching bases. The CDR3 region is CASSRQRSSGNTIYF. In nucleotides, the CDR3 is TGTGCCAGCAGCCGACAGAGGAGCTCTGGAAACACCATATATTTT.